Given below is one T cell receptor beta chain in context. The protocol was immunoSEQ multiplex PCR, while the TCRdb copy is restricted to in-frame clones and leaves out a portion. The sample lists about 2.3 million clones, around 93% occurring once. This specimen belongs to a study of shared clonotypes between healthy human individuals. Germline V lookup: CDR1 LGHNA, CDR2 YSLEER. CDR3 length: 13 amino acids. Trimming cost V 4 bases and J 4 bases, with 10 bases left between them. This clonotype originated in a man in his late teens or twenties in good health. Some clones in this sample may be carry-over from other donors' samples. This rearrangement joins TRBV4-3 to TRBJ2-5, with D perhaps TRBD1 or TRBD2 (6 bases each). Sequencing used naive CD4+ T cells from PBMCs. As to subset: CD45RA+ positively selected. CDR3 in amino acids: CASSRLGGETQYF. The DNA for the CDR3 is TGCGCCAGCAGCCGACTAGGGGGAGAGACCCAGTACTTC.